The TCR beta chain described here comes from a study of HIV-infected patients and healthy controls. Reverse transcription used around 500 ng RNA and constant-region primers for alpha and beta. Each of the alpha and beta chains got its own library through chain-specific third strand synthesis with indices. After a brief PCR adding P5, P7 and a second index, about 24 amplification cycles followed. MiXCR, run by TCRdb on the 5' RACE reads, gives a single entry per CDR3 protein. The sample lists about 13,000 distinct CDR3 sequences, roughly a tenth seen once, with about 6.4% in the top ten. At least ten counts were recorded for this clonotype. Its specificity is unknown. The repertoire came from unfractionated whole blood and reflected all unsorted peripheral T cells. Overall study results and limits: Compared with healthy controls, HIV-infected patients showed less CDR3 sharing between individuals. Size-matching overweighted rare events from HIV-infected data when comparing patients with controls. MAIT alpha-chain CDR3s were frequent in healthy controls, depleted in HIV+.

This receptor was taken from an adult in good health. The sequencing sample was made of blood.

CDR3 DNA sequence: TGTGCCAGCAGCCTACCCCACTACGAGCAGTACTTC. Amino acid sequence: CASSLPHYEQYF. This chain uses TRBV7-8 with TRBJ2-7; no clear D. V was cut by 5 bases and J by 3 bases, with 8 bases left in between. This CDR3 region has 12 residues. CDR1 and CDR2 from the germline V gene are SGHVS and FQNEAQ.